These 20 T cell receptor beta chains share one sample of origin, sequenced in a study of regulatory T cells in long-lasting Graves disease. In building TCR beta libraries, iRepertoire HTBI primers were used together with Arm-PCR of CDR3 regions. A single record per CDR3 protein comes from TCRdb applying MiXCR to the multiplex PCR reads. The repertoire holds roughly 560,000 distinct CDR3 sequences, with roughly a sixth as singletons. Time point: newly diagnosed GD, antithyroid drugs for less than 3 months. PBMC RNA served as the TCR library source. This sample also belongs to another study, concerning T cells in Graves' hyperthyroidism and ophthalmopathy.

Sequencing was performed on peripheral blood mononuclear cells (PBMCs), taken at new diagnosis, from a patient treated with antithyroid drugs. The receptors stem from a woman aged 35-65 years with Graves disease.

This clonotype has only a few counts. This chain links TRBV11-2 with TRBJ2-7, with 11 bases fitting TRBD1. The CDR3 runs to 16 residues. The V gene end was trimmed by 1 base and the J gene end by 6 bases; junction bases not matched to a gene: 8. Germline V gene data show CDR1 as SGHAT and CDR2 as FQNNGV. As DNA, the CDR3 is TGTGCCAGCAGCTTAGTTTACGGGACAGGGGGTTTCGAGCAGTACTTC. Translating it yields CASSLVYGTGGFEQYF.

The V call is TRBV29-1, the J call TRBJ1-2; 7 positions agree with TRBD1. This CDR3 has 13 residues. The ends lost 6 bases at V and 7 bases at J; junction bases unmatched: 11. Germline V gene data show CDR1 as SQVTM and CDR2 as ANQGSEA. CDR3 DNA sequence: TGCAGCGTCCTTACGACAGGGCTCGGTGGCTACACCTTC. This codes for CSVLTTGLGGYTF.

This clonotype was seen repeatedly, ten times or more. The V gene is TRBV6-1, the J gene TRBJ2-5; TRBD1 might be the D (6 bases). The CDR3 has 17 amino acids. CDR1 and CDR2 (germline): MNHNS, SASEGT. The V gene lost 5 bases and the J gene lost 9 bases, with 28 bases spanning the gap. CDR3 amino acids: CASSRDAGPGAPSAQYF. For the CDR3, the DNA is TGTGCCAGCAGTCGGGATGCCGGGCCAGGGGCACCATCGGCCCAGTACTTC.

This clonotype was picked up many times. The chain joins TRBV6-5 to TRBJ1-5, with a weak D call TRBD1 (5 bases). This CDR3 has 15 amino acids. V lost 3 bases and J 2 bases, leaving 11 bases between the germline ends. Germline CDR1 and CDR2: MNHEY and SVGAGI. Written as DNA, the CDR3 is TGTGCCAGCAGTTATTGGGGGTTGGGCAATCAGCCCCAGCATTTT. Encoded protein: CASSYWGLGNQPQHF.

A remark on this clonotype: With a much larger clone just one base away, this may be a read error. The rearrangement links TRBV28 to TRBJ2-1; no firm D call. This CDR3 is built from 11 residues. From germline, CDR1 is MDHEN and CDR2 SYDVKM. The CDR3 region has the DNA TGTGCCAGCAGTTCGCACAATGAGCAGCTCTTC. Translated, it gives CASSSHNEQLF.

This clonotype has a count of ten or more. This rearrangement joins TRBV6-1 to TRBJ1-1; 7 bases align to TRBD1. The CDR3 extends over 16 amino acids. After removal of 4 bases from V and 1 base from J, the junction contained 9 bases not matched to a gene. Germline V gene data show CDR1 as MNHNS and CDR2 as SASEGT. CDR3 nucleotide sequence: TGTGCCAGCAGTGCGCGGCCGACAGGGCCGAACACTGAAGCTTTCTTT. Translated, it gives CASSARPTGPNTEAFF.

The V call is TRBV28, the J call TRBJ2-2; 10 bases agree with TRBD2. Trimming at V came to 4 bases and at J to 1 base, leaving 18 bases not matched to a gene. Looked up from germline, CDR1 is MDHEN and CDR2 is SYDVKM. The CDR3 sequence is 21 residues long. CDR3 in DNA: TGTGCCAGCAGTTCCCTGGGGCTAGCGGGGGCCGGCGGGAAGAACACCGGGGAGCTGTTTTTT. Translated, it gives CASSSLGLAGAGGKNTGELFF.

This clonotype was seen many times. This CDR3 is CASSSPGLAGVEQFF. Written as DNA, the CDR3 is TGTGCCAGCAGCTCCCCGGGACTAGCGGGGGTTGAGCAGTTCTTC. The genes are TRBV11-1 and TRBJ2-1; 14 nucleotides agree with TRBD2. The CDR3 length is 15 residues. The germline V gene has CDR1 SGHAT and CDR2 FQDESV (reference sequence). V shed 4 bases, J shed 9 bases, and the junction held 5 bases outside the gene matches.

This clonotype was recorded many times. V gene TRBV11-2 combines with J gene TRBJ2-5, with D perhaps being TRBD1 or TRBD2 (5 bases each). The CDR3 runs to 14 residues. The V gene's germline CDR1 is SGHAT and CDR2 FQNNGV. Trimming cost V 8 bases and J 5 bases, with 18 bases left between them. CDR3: CASSNTGYRETQYF. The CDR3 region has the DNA TGTGCCAGCTCTAATACGGGGTACAGGGAGACCCAGTACTTC.

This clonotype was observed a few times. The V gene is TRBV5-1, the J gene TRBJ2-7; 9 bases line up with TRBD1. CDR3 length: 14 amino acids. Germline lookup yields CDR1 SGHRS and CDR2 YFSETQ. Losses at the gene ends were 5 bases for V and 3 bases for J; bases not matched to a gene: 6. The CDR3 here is CASSSGQGYYEQYF. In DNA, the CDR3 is TGCGCCAGCAGTTCGGGACAGGGCTACTACGAGCAGTACTTC.

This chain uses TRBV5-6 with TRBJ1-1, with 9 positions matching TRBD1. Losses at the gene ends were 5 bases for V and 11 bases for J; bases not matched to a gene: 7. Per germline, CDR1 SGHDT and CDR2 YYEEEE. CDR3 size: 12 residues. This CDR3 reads CASSYRGRFAFF. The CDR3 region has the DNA TGTGCCAGCAGTTACAGGGGGCGGTTCGCTTTCTTT.

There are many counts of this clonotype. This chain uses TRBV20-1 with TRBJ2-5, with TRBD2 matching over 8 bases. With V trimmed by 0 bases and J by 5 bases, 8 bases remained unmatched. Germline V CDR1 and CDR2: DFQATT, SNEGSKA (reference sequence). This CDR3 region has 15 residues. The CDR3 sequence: CSARDRVSGVETQYF. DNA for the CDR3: TGCAGTGCTAGAGATCGGGTTAGCGGGGTGGAGACCCAGTACTTC.

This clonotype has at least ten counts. CDR3 protein: CASSLQGAVEAFF. DNA of the CDR3: TGCGCCAGCAGCTTACAGGGGGCCGTAGAAGCTTTCTTT. The rearrangement uses TRBV5-1 and TRBJ1-1, with 9 bases identical to TRBD1. The germline V gene encodes CDR1 SGHRS and CDR2 YFSETQ. The J segment lost 8 bases and the V segment lost 2 bases, leaving 4 bases of the junction unmatched. The CDR3 has 13 amino acids.

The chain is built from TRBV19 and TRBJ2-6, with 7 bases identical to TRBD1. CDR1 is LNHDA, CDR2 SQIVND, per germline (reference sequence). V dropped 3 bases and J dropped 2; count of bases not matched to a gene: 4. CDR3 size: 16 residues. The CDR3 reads CASSMGTGAGANVLTF. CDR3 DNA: TGTGCCAGTAGTATGGGAACAGGGGCTGGGGCCAACGTCCTGACTTTC.

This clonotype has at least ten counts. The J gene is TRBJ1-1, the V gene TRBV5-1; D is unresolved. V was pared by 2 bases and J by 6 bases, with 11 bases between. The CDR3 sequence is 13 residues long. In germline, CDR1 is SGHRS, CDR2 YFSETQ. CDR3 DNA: TGCGCCAGCAGCTTTTCGGAGGTCGCTGAAGCTTTCTTT. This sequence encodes CASSFSEVAEAFF.

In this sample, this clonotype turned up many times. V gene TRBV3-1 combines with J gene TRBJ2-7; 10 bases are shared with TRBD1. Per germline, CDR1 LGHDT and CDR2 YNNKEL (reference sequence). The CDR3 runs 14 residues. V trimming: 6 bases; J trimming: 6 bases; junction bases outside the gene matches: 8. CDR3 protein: CASRKPGQGSEQYF. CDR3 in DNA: TGTGCCAGCAGAAAACCGGGACAGGGGAGCGAGCAGTACTTC.

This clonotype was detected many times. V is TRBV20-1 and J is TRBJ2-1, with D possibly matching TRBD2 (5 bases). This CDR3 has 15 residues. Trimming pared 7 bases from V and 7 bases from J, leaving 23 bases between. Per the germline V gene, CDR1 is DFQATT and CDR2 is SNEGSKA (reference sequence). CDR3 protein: CSVSARALATNEQFF. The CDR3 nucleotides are TGCAGTGTTTCCGCCCGGGCCTTAGCGACAAATGAGCAGTTCTTC.

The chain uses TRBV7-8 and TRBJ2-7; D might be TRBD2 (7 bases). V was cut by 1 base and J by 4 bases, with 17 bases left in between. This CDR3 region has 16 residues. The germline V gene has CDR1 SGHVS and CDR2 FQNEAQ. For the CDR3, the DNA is TGTGCCAGCAGCTTAGGTGGGGGGGGGGCCGGTTACGAGCAGTACTTC. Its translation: CASSLGGGGAGYEQYF.

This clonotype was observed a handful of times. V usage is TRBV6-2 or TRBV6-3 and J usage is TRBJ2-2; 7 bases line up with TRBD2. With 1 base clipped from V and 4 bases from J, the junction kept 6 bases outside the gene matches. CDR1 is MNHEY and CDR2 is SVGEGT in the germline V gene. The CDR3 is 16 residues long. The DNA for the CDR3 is TGTGCCAGCAGTTACTTCGGGGGGTCGGGCACCGGGGAGCTGTTTTTT. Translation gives CASSYFGGSGTGELFF.

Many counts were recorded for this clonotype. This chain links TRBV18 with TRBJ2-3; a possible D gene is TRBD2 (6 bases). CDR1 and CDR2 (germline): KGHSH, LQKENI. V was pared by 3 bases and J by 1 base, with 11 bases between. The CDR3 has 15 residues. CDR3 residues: CASSPLGGRTDTQYF. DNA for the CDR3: TGTGCCAGCTCACCCCTCGGGGGACGCACAGATACGCAGTATTTT.